Shown below are 20 T cell receptor beta chains from a single sample sequenced in a study of blood T cell repertoires in COVID-19. TCRdb's table, derived via immunoSEQ multiplex PCR, lists solely in-frame clones and lacks some. The table has 170,000 or so clones, around four fifths seen once; the top ten hold 2.9%. The sample was peripheral blood. All receptors derive from a woman in her sixties or seventies with acute or convalescent COVID-19.

In DNA, the CDR3 is TGTGCCAGCTCACCAAGGACCGGACAGAAAGAGACCCAGTACTTC. It translates to CASSPRTGQKETQYF. The J gene is TRBJ2-5, the V gene TRBV18; D perhaps matches TRBD1 (6 bases). CDR3 length: 15 amino acids. V gave up 2 bases and J gave up 3 bases, with 13 bases separating them. Germline CDR1 and CDR2: KGHSH and LQKENI.

The chain carries TRBV7-6 and TRBJ2-3; TRBD1 aligns across 7 bases. From germline, CDR1 is SGHVS and CDR2 FNYEAQ. CDR3 length equals 16 residues. The V gene end was trimmed by 4 bases and the J gene end by 0 bases; junction bases not matched to a gene: 7. The CDR3 here is CASSSTGLVSTDTQYF. The DNA for the CDR3 is TGTGCCAGCAGCTCGACAGGGCTAGTAAGCACAGATACGCAGTATTTT. Full variable domain (remainder filled in from reference TRBV7-6 and TRBJ2-3): GAGVSQSPRYKVTKRGQDVALRCDPISGHVSLYWYRQALGQGPEFLTYFNYEAQQDKSGLPNDRFSAERPEGSISTLTIQRTEQRDSAMYRCASSSTGLVSTDTQYFGPGTRLTVL.

In its sample, this clone was seen once. The J gene is TRBJ1-2, the V gene TRBV25-1; 7 bases are shared with TRBD1. This CDR3 is 13 amino acids long. V lost 2 bases, J lost 5 bases, and 2 bases stayed unmatched. Germline CDR1 is MGHDK and CDR2 is SYGVNS. CDR3 region: CASSEPGGYGYTF. The CDR3 DNA reads as TGTGCCAGCAGTGAACCAGGGGGGTATGGCTACACCTTC.

About this clone itself: The same CDR3 can be traced to other DNA sequences in this sample. The J gene is TRBJ2-2, the V gene TRBV29-1; tentatively, D is TRBD2 (6 bases). The CDR3 loop spans 14 amino acids. Trimming took off 4 bases at V and 2 bases at J, with 11 bases between the two ends. The germline gives CDR1 SQVTM, CDR2 ANQGSEA. The CDR3 DNA reads TGCAGCGTTGCTGGGGGGAGTAACACCGGGGAGCTGTTTTTT. This gives the protein CSVAGGSNTGELFF.

The chain joins TRBV7-2 to TRBJ1-6, with D hard to call. The germline V gene encodes CDR1 SGHTA and CDR2 FQGNSA. The CDR3 extends over 14 amino acids. The V end lost 1 base, the J end lost 6 bases, and 7 bases lay between the germline ends. The CDR3 sequence: CASSLGQTNSPLHF. CDR3 bases: TGTGCCAGCAGCTTAGGGCAAACTAATTCACCCCTCCACTTT.

This chain links TRBV5-1 with TRBJ1-1, with unresolved D. Trimming took off 3 bases at V and 4 bases at J, with 10 bases between the two ends. The length of the CDR3 is 13 residues. Per germline, CDR1 SGHRS and CDR2 YFSETQ. CDR3 coding DNA: TGCGCCAGCAGCTGGACTTCGGGCACTGAAGCTTTCTTT. Amino acid sequence: CASSWTSGTEAFF.

The chain combines TRBV7-2 with TRBJ1-3; TRBD1 aligns across 7 bases. The CDR3 sequence is 16 residues long. V gave up 6 bases and J gave up 0 bases; unmatched junction bases: 8. Germline V CDR1 and CDR2: SGHTA, FQGNSA. This chain's CDR3 is CASSHEGAHSGNTIYF. In DNA, the CDR3 is TGTGCCAGCAGTCACGAGGGGGCCCACTCTGGAAACACCATATATTTT.

This sequence joins TRBV7-2 and TRBJ2-1, with D perhaps matching TRBD2 (6 bases). Trimming pared 0 bases from V and 6 bases from J, leaving 15 bases between. Germline lookup yields CDR1 SGHTA and CDR2 FQGNSA. This CDR3 is built from 16 residues. The CDR3 sequence: CASSLAGTYQPNEQFF. The CDR3 DNA sequence: TGTGCCAGCAGCTTAGCAGGGACTTATCAACCCAATGAGCAGTTCTTC. Together with reference TRBV7-2 and TRBJ2-1, the CDR3 gives the full variable domain: GAGVSQSPSNKVTEKGKDVELRCDPISGHTALYWYRQSLGQGLEFLIYFQGNSAPDKSGLPSDRFSAERTGGSVSTLTIQRTQQEDSAVYLCASSLAGTYQPNEQFFGPGTRLTVL.

The chain is built from TRBV6-5 and TRBJ2-7; 9 bases are shared with TRBD1. V shed 6 bases, J shed 3 bases, and the junction held 3 bases outside the gene matches. There are 13 residues in the CDR3. The germline V gene encodes CDR1 MNHEY and CDR2 SVGAGI. CDR3 coding DNA: TGTGCCAGCAGAGGGACAGGGATCTACGAGCAGTACTTC. Amino acid sequence: CASRGTGIYEQYF.

The chain has TRBV29-1 and TRBJ2-2, with TRBD1 matching over 8 bases. With 5 bases clipped from V and 6 bases from J, the junction kept 5 bases outside the gene matches. CDR3 length: 13 residues. Germline values: CDR1 SQVTM, CDR2 ANQGSEA. The CDR3 spells CSVRTGWSGELFF. The CDR3, as DNA: TGCAGCGTTCGGACAGGGTGGTCCGGGGAGCTGTTTTTT.

The chain links TRBV11-2 to TRBJ2-3; 9 bases agree with TRBD2. Looked up from germline, CDR1 is SGHAT and CDR2 is FQNNGV. Germline trimming cut 1 base from V and 2 bases from J; bases unmatched to any gene: 4. This CDR3 region has 16 residues. The CDR3 region is CASSLVSGGSTDTQYF. The CDR3 DNA is TGTGCCAGCAGCTTAGTAAGCGGGGGGTCCACAGATACGCAGTATTTT.

The J gene is TRBJ1-6, the V gene TRBV5-4; TRBD1 matches 7 bases. CDR1 SGHNT and CDR2 YYREEE come from the germline V gene (reference sequence). There are 14 residues in the CDR3. V dropped 1 base and J dropped 9; count of bases not matched to a gene: 4. CDR3 loop: CASSLQGVPSPLHF. The CDR3, as DNA: TGTGCCAGCAGCTTGCAGGGGGTCCCTTCACCCCTCCACTTT.

This clone was detected a few times. This rearrangement joins TRBV20-1 to TRBJ1-5; D not resolved. There are 14 residues in the CDR3. The germline V gene encodes CDR1 DFQATT and CDR2 SNEGSKA (reference sequence). V was clipped by 3 bases and J by 0 bases, with 9 bases between them. The CDR3 spells CSASGTNSNQPQHF. CDR3 sequence (DNA): TGCAGTGCTAGTGGAACTAATAGCAATCAGCCCCAGCATTTT.

The chain carries TRBV5-6 and TRBJ1-1; a possible D gene is TRBD1 (6 bases). This CDR3 has 14 amino acids. Trimming left V 4 bases short and J 2 bases short, with 12 bases between. Germline V gene sequence: CDR1 SGHDT, CDR2 YYEEEE. The CDR3 sequence: CASSRTEINTEAFF. The CDR3, as DNA: TGTGCCAGCAGCCGGACAGAAATTAACACTGAAGCTTTCTTT.

This chain uses TRBV5-4 with TRBJ2-5; 15 bases match TRBD2. CDR3 size: 17 residues. Germline V gene sequence: CDR1 SGHNT, CDR2 YYREEE (reference sequence). Germline trimming cut 3 bases from V and 5 bases from J; bases unmatched to any gene: 8. The CDR3 DNA sequence: TGTGCCAGCAGCTCCTGGACTAGCGGGGGGGCCAGGGAGACCCAGTACTTC. Protein product: CASSSWTSGGARETQYF.

J is TRBJ2-7 and V is TRBV15; TRBD2 aligns across 13 bases. CDR3 length: 15 residues. The V and J ends lost 4 bases and 4 bases, in that order; junction bases with no gene match: 4. Germline loops: CDR1 LNHNV, CDR2 YYDKDF (reference sequence). Written as DNA, the CDR3 is TGTGCCACCAGCACGGGACTAGCGGGGAGGTACGAGCAGTACTTC. This encodes CATSTGLAGRYEQYF.

The V and J genes are TRBV5-1 and TRBJ1-6, with D possibly being TRBD1 (6 bases). The V end lost 1 base, the J end lost 10 bases, and 12 bases lay between the germline ends. The CDR3 runs to 14 residues. Per germline, CDR1 SGHRS and CDR2 YFSETQ. The DNA of the CDR3 is TGCGCCAGCAGCTTGACAGGGTCCGGCTCACCCCTCCACTTT. Its translation: CASSLTGSGSPLHF. Filled out from reference TRBV5-1 and TRBJ1-6, the complete variable domain reads KAGVTQTPRYLIKTRGQQVTLSCSPISGHRSVSWYQQTPGQGLQFLFEYFSETQRNKGNFPGRFSGRQFSNSRSEMNVSTLELGDSALYLCASSLTGSGSPLHFGNGTRLTVT.

This clone was seen only a few times. The V gene is TRBV28, the J gene TRBJ1-2; 7 positions match TRBD1. J lost 5 bases, V lost 5 bases, and 5 bases had no gene match. The CDR3 runs 13 residues. Germline V lookup: CDR1 MDHEN, CDR2 SYDVKM. The CDR3 region is CASSGTALYGYTF. The CDR3 DNA sequence: TGTGCCAGCAGTGGGACAGCCCTTTATGGCTACACCTTC.

The gene calls are TRBV18 and TRBJ2-5; D is undetermined. Trimming left V 0 bases short and J 13 bases short, with 21 bases between. The germline V gene has CDR1 KGHSH and CDR2 LQKENI. The CDR3 totals 15 residues. CDR3 amino acids: CASSPPSQRSYKWYF. The CDR3 DNA follows: TGTGCCAGCTCACCACCGAGTCAGAGGAGTTACAAGTGGTACTTC.

This clone was picked up one time. This chain uses TRBV23-1 with TRBJ2-4, with D possibly TRBD2 on 6 matching bases. TRBV23-1 is classed as an ORF, of uncertain function. The CDR3 consists of 18 residues. The V end lost 6 bases, the J end lost 0 bases, and 21 bases lay between the germline ends. CDR3 coding DNA: TGCGCCAGCAGACTCGCGGGACTCGGAACACTAGCCAAAAACATTCAGTACTTC. Protein: CASRLAGLGTLAKNIQYF.